One and the same sample provided the 26 T cell receptor beta chains below, sequenced in a study of CD8 T cells in Susac syndrome (dated by TCRdb to the late 2010s). The library came from the immunoSEQ multiplex PCR assay. RNA was extracted using the RNeasy kit, and roughly 0.45 to 1 microgram was reverse transcribed with random hexamers. TCRdb reprocessing: public reads trimmed at Q25 with fastp, clones called with MiXCR, in-frame beta chains kept. Each CDR3 protein gets just one entry, which takes the most common genes and DNA from the rows behind it. This sample lists around 130,000 distinct CDR3 sequences; around 94% were detected once. More than 0.09% of the sample belongs to the ten largest clones. Sample: CD4+ T cells from PBMCs. The receptor set was obtained from a human donor in good health.

This rearrangement joins TRBV9 to TRBJ2-3, with 7 bases lining up with TRBD1. Trimming cost V 3 bases and J 2 bases; bases outside gene matches: 9. Germline V lookup: CDR1 SGDLS, CDR2 YYNGEE. The CDR3 spans 16 residues. The CDR3 sequence is CASSASGDSNTDTQYF. Written as DNA, the CDR3 is TGTGCCAGCAGCGCCTCCGGGGACAGCAACACAGATACGCAGTATTTT.

The V gene is TRBV7-9, the J gene TRBJ1-4, with 7 bases fitting TRBD1. V trimming: 5 bases; J trimming: 8 bases; junction bases outside the gene matches: 8. CDR1 and CDR2 (germline): SEHNR, FQNEAQ (reference sequence). The CDR3 sequence is 14 residues long. CDR3 in DNA: TGTGCCAGCAGCGTCACAGGGGTGGGGGAAAAACTGTTTTTT. It codes for CASSVTGVGEKLFF.

This rearrangement joins TRBV23-1 to TRBJ2-7; D is undetermined. TRBV23-1 is flagged as an ORF with uncertain function. Trimming cost V 1 base and J 3 bases, with 10 bases left between them. The CDR3 consists of 14 residues. In nucleotides, the CDR3 is TGCGCCAGCAGTCAATTGGCAGAATACTACGAGCAGTACTTC. Protein: CASSQLAEYYEQYF.

The CDR3 is CASTFSTGGIEKLFF. The DNA for the CDR3 is TGTGCCAGCACCTTCTCGACAGGGGGCATCGAAAAACTGTTTTTT. This chain uses TRBV6-2 or TRBV6-3 with TRBJ1-4; 10 bases match TRBD1. This CDR3 has 15 residues. V gave up 7 bases and J gave up 8 bases; unmatched junction bases: 10. Germline CDR1 MNHEY, CDR2 SVGEGT.

V gene TRBV6-1 combines with J gene TRBJ2-7; perhaps TRBD2 as D (5 bases). This CDR3 is built from 17 residues. V was pared by 5 bases and J by 5 bases, with 25 bases between. The germline V gene has CDR1 MNHNS and CDR2 SASEGT. In nucleotides, the CDR3 is TGTGCCAGCAGTCAACGGGAACGGTCCTCGGGAATCCACGAGCAGTACTTC. Translating gives CASSQRERSSGIHEQYF.

V is TRBV6-5 and J is TRBJ1-2; D gene unclear. Germline CDR1 reads MNHEY; CDR2 reads SVGAGI. Trimming cost V 2 bases and J 2 bases, with 6 bases left between them. This CDR3 spans 13 amino acids. CDR3 nucleotide sequence: TGTGCCAGCAGTTACGAACCGAACTATGGCTACACCTTC. It is translated as CASSYEPNYGYTF.

The chain joins TRBV30 to TRBJ1-2, with a weak D call TRBD1 (6 bases). The CDR3 spans 14 residues. Trimming stripped 2 bases from V and 7 bases from J, with 17 bases between. Germline assignment: CDR1 GTSNPN and CDR2 SVGIG (reference sequence). This CDR3 is CAWSLDRLTFGYTF. CDR3 DNA: TGTGCCTGGAGTCTGGACAGACTAACCTTTGGCTACACCTTC.

The rearrangement uses TRBV4-2 and TRBJ2-1; tentative D call: TRBD1 (5 bases). From germline, CDR1 is LGHNA and CDR2 YNFKEQ. This CDR3 comprises 12 residues. Trimming left V 3 bases short and J 8 bases short, with 8 bases between. CDR3 residues: CASSHRVDEQFF. CDR3 sequence (DNA): TGTGCCAGCAGCCACAGGGTTGATGAGCAGTTCTTC.

The DNA of the CDR3 is TGTGCCAGCAGCCCGTCGGCGGGAGCAGATACGCAGTATTTT. Translated, it gives CASSPSAGADTQYF. This chain uses TRBV3-1 with TRBJ2-3; 7 nucleotides match TRBD2. J lost 4 bases, V lost 4 bases, and 5 bases had no gene match. Germline CDR1 is LGHDT and CDR2 is YNNKEL (reference sequence). The CDR3 covers 14 residues.

The CDR3 loop is CASVSGDNYEQFF. Here the CDR3 DNA reads TGTGCCAGCGTGTCAGGGGACAATTATGAGCAGTTCTTC. The V gene is TRBV6-6, the J gene TRBJ2-1; D perhaps matches TRBD1 (6 bases). V was cut by 8 bases and J by 8 bases, with 16 bases left in between. This CDR3 is 13 amino acids long. Looked up from germline, CDR1 is MNHNY and CDR2 is SVGAGI (reference sequence).

This chain joins TRBV5-1 and TRBJ2-5, with D uncertain. This CDR3 has 12 amino acids. Per germline, CDR1 SGHRS and CDR2 YFSETQ. The V and J ends lost 0 bases and 5 bases respectively, with 5 bases between them. The CDR3 here is CASSLESETQYF. The CDR3 DNA follows: TGCGCCAGCAGCTTGGAATCCGAGACCCAGTACTTC.

Written as DNA, the CDR3 is TGTGCCAGCAGCGGACAACTAGCCTATGTAGTTGAGCAGTTCTTC. This codes for CASSGQLAYVVEQFF. V and J are TRBV7-9 and TRBJ2-1, with a weak D call TRBD2 (6 bases). Germline values: CDR1 SEHNR, CDR2 FQNEAQ (reference sequence). Between the trimmed V and J ends, which lost 5 bases and 9 bases, there was a span of 20 bases. CDR3 length: 15 amino acids.

The rearrangement links TRBV6-5 to TRBJ1-1; D gene uncertain. The CDR3 totals 12 residues. Trimming stripped 7 bases from V and 7 bases from J, with 13 bases between. CDR1 is MNHEY and CDR2 is SVGAGI in the germline V gene. The CDR3 spells CASTSLRGEAFF. For the CDR3, the DNA is TGTGCCAGCACCTCCCTCCGGGGTGAAGCTTTCTTT.

This chain uses TRBV5-1 with TRBJ1-2; 8 nucleotides line up with TRBD1. Trimming at V came to 0 bases and at J to 6 bases, leaving 10 bases not matched to a gene. Germline CDR1 reads SGHRS; CDR2 reads YFSETQ. The CDR3 has 16 residues. CDR3 sequence reads: CASSLGLAGGADGYTF. In nucleotides, the CDR3 is TGCGCCAGCAGCTTGGGTTTGGCAGGGGGCGCGGATGGCTACACCTTC.

The rearrangement uses TRBV5-1 and TRBJ1-1; TRBD1 aligns across 7 bases. Trimming cost V 8 bases and J 3 bases; bases outside gene matches: 7. In germline, CDR1 is SGHRS, CDR2 YFSETQ. The CDR3 is made up of 13 amino acids. This CDR3 is CASTGQVDTEAFF. CDR3 sequence (DNA): TGCGCCAGTACCGGACAGGTCGACACTGAAGCTTTCTTT.

The table lists this clonotype with a count of one. The germline gene is not matched at one end of the junction; a read error may be the cause. This rearrangement joins TRBV7-7 to TRBJ2-2; a weak D match, TRBD2 (6 bases). Germline-derived CDR1 and CDR2 are SSHAT and FNYEAQ (reference sequence). The CDR3 covers 15 residues. The CDR3 DNA is TGTGCTAGCAGCTTAGCGGAGAGGAACACCGGGGAGCTGTTTTTT. As protein: CASSLAERNTGELFF. Based on the CDR3 plus reference TRBV7-7 and TRBJ2-2, the full variable domain is GAGVSQSPRYKVTKRGQDVTLRCDPISSHATLYWYQQALGQGPEFLTYFNYEAQPDKSGLPSDRFSAERPEGSISTLTIQRTEQRDSAMYRCASSLAERNTGELFFGEGSRLTVL.

V usage is TRBV19 and J usage is TRBJ2-3; TRBD1 matches 7 bases. V trimming: 4 bases; J trimming: 4 bases; junction bases outside the gene matches: 11. Germline-derived CDR1 and CDR2 are LNHDA and SQIVND (reference sequence). CDR3 size: 16 residues. DNA of the CDR3: TGTGCCAGTAGTAACAGGGGCAACACAGGTGCAGATACGCAGTATTTT. It specifies CASSNRGNTGADTQYF.

The chain joins TRBV28 to TRBJ1-1; no definite D call. The CDR3 runs 13 residues. Germline V CDR1 and CDR2: MDHEN, SYDVKM. V lost 5 bases, J lost 2 bases, and 9 bases lay in between. The CDR3 here is CASSPGDNTEAFF. CDR3 bases: TGTGCCAGCAGTCCGGGCGACAACACTGAAGCTTTCTTT.

The count of this clonotype is one. This chain joins TRBV5-8 and TRBJ2-1; a possible D gene is TRBD1 (6 bases). The CDR3 has 15 residues. Per the germline V gene, CDR1 is SGHTS and CDR2 is YDEGEE. Trimming removed 0 bases at V and 5 bases at J, with 12 bases between. The CDR3 reads CASSLGWGQDNEQFF. The CDR3 coding sequence is TGTGCCAGCAGCTTGGGCTGGGGACAAGACAATGAGCAGTTCTTC.

The V and J genes are TRBV6-4 and TRBJ2-1, with 10 bases lining up with TRBD2. The germline gives CDR1 MRHNA, CDR2 SNTAGT. With 4 bases clipped from V and 2 bases from J, the junction kept 2 bases outside the gene matches. The CDR3 is made up of 15 amino acids. The CDR3 nucleotides read TGTGCCAGCAGTGCCGGACTAGCGGCCTACAATGAGCAGTTCTTC. It is translated as CASSAGLAAYNEQFF.

The V call is TRBV27, the J call TRBJ2-4, with TRBD2 matching over 12 bases. V lost 0 bases to trimming and J lost 6 bases; unmatched junction nucleotides: 9. CDR1 is MNHEY, CDR2 SMNVEV, per germline (reference sequence). This CDR3 spans 18 amino acids. In DNA, the CDR3 is TGTGCCAGCAGTTTATCCCAGACTAGCGGGAGTTGGGTAAACATTCAGTACTTC. Its protein product is CASSLSQTSGSWVNIQYF.

This sequence joins TRBV20-1 and TRBJ1-5, with a tentative D call TRBD1 (5 bases). This CDR3 has 13 residues. The V gene lost 5 bases and the J gene lost 0 bases, with 8 bases spanning the gap. From germline, CDR1 is DFQATT and CDR2 SNEGSKA (reference sequence). CDR3 residues: CSASGHSNQPQHF. DNA for the CDR3: TGCAGTGCTTCCGGACATAGCAATCAGCCCCAGCATTTT.

The gene calls are TRBV3-1 and TRBJ2-4, with D possibly TRBD2 on 6 matching bases. Germline CDR1 and CDR2: LGHDT and YNNKEL (reference sequence). The V gene lost 4 bases and the J gene lost 0 bases, with 19 bases spanning the gap. The CDR3 contains 18 residues. CDR3 DNA sequence: TGTGCCAGCAGCCCGGAATGGCGGGGTAAGGGAGCCAAAAACATTCAGTACTTC. This gives the protein CASSPEWRGKGAKNIQYF.

This chain links TRBV5-1 with TRBJ2-1; the D is unclear. The CDR3 has 15 amino acids. CDR1 SGHRS and CDR2 YFSETQ come from the germline V gene. V lost 0 bases to trimming and J lost 2 bases, with 9 bases between them. CDR3 in amino acids: CASSLVPDPYNEQFF. The CDR3 nucleotides read TGCGCCAGCAGCTTGGTGCCGGACCCCTACAATGAGCAGTTCTTC. Complete variable domain (other parts from reference TRBV5-1 and TRBJ2-1): KAGVTQTPRYLIKTRGQQVTLSCSPISGHRSVSWYQQTPGQGLQFLFEYFSETQRNKGNFPGRFSGRQFSNSRSEMNVSTLELGDSALYLCASSLVPDPYNEQFFGPGTRLTVL.

The CDR3 DNA reads as TGCAGCTTCCTACCCCCGACTAGCGGGTACTACAATGAGCAGTTCTTC. Translation gives CSFLPPTSGYYNEQFF. J is TRBJ2-1 and V is TRBV29-1; 10 nucleotides line up with TRBD2. Losses at the gene ends were 8 bases for V and 3 bases for J; bases not matched to a gene: 13. This CDR3 has 16 amino acids. Germline CDR1 is SQVTM and CDR2 is ANQGSEA.

This rearrangement joins TRBV4-1 to TRBJ1-4; D perhaps matches TRBD1 (5 bases). V was trimmed by 0 bases and J by 10 bases, leaving 18 bases between them. Germline-derived CDR1 and CDR2 are MGHRA and YSYEKL. This CDR3 has 16 residues. The CDR3 DNA reads TGCGCCAGCAGCCAAGATGGGGGAACAGGATCGGGAAAACTGTTTTTT. Translation gives CASSQDGGTGSGKLFF.